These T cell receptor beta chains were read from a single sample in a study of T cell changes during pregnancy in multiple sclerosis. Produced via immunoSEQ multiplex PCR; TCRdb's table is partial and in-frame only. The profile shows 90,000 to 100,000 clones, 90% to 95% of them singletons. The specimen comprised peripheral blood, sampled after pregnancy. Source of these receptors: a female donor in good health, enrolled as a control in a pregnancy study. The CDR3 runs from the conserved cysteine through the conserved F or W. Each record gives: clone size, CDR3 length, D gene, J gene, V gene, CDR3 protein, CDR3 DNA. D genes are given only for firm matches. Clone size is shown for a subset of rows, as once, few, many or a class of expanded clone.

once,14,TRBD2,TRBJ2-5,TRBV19,CASSQRGGLETQYF,TGTGCCAGTAGTCAGCGGGGGGGCCTCGAGACCCAGTACTTC
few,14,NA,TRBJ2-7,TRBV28,CASSPPQEAAEQYF,TGTGCCAGCAGCCCACCCCAGGAGGCGGCCGAGCAGTACTTC
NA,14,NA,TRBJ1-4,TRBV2,CASSESLSGEKLFF,TGTGCCAGCAGTGAAAGCTTATCAGGTGAAAAACTGTTTTTT
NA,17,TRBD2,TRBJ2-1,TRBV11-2,CASSPGLAGSSYNEQFF,TGTGCCAGCAGCCCAGGACTAGCGGGGTCCTCCTACAATGAGCAGTTCTTC
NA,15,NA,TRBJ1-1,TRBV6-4,CASSALPGGPTEAFF,TGTGCCAGCAGTGCTCTTCCCGGGGGTCCCACTGAAGCTTTCTTT
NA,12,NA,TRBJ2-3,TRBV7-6,CASSPVTDTQYF,TGTGCCAGCAGCCCAGTCACAGATACGCAGTATTTT
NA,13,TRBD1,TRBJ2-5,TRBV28,CASSFQGDETQYF,TGTGCCAGCAGTTTCCAGGGGGACGAGACCCAGTACTTC
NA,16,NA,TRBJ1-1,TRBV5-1,CASSQTGGRPHTEAFF,TGCGCCAGCAGTCAGACAGGAGGTCGCCCCCACACTGAAGCTTTCTTT
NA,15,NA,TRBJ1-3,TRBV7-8,CASSLTGKGGNTIYF,TGTGCCAGCAGCTTAACAGGGAAGGGTGGAAACACCATATATTTT
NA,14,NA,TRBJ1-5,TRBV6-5,CASSYVAAGQPQHF,TGTGCCAGCAGTTACGTCGCAGCGGGCCAGCCCCAGCATTTT
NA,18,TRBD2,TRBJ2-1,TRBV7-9,CASSPAQTGGPVSDEQFF,TGTGCCAGCAGCCCCGCGCAAACGGGAGGGCCGGTTTCGGATGAGCAGTTCTTC
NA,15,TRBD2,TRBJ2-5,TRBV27,CASSSGTSGQETQYF,TGTGCCAGCAGTTCAGGGACTAGCGGACAAGAGACCCAGTACTTC
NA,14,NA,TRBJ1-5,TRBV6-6,CASSYVAAGQPQHF,TGTGCCAGCAGTTACGTCGCAGCGGGCCAGCCCCAGCATTTT
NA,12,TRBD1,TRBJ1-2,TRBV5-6,CASSSGQGPYTF,TGTGCCAGCAGCTCCGGACAGGGCCCCTACACCTTC
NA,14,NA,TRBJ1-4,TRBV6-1,CASSRGEDSEKLFF,TGTGCCAGCAGCCGAGGAGAAGATTCGGAAAAACTGTTTTTT
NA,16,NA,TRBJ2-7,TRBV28,CASSSEASPKIYEQYF,TGTGCCAGCAGTTCAGAGGCGTCCCCCAAGATCTACGAGCAGTACTTC
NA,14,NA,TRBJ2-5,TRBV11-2,CASSLAGARETQYF,TGTGCCAGCAGCTTAGCGGGAGCTCGGGAGACCCAGTACTTC
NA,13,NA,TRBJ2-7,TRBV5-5,CASSSDLTYEQYF,TGTGCCAGCAGCTCGGACTTAACCTACGAGCAGTACTTC